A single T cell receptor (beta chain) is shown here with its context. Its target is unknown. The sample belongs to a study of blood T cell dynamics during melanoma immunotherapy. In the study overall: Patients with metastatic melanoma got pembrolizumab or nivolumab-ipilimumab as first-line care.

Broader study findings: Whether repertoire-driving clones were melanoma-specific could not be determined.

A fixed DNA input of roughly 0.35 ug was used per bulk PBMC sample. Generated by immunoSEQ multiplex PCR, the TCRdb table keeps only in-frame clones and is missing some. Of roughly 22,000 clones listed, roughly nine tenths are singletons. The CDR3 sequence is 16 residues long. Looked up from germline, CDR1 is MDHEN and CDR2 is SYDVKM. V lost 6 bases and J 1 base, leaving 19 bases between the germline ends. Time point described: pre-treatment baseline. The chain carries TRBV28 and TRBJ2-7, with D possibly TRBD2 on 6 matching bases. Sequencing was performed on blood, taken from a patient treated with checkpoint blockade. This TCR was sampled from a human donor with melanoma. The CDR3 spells CASRPGLSGPSYEQYF. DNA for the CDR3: TGTGCCAGCAGACCCGGTCTTAGCGGCCCGTCCTACGAGCAGTACTTC. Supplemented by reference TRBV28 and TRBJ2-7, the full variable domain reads DVKVTQSSRYLVKRTGEKVFLECVQDMDHENMFWYRQDPGLGLRLIYFSYDVKMKEKGDIPEGYSVSREKKERFSLILESASTNQTSMYLCASRPGLSGPSYEQYFGPGTRLTVT.